One sample yielded the 5 T cell receptor beta chains listed below, sequenced in a study of T cell repertoires in cytomegalovirus infection. TCRdb passed the reads through MiXCR, listing each CDR3 protein once. Counted here are more than 75,000 distinct CDR3 sequences, 3.7% occurring once; the ten biggest clones make up about 4.6%. Sequenced input: PBMCs. The receptors were gathered from a human donor in good health (CMV status not recorded). Some clones in this sample may be carry-over from other donors' samples.

This clonotype has at least ten counts. The rearrangement joins TRBV24-1 to TRBJ2-2; tentative D call: TRBD2 (7 bases). The V gene lost 10 bases and the J gene lost 0 bases, with 14 bases spanning the gap. CDR3 length: 15 amino acids. Germline values: CDR1 KGHDR, CDR2 SFDVKD. The CDR3 bases are TGTGCCACGGGGGGGGGCATTACGAACACCGGGGAGCTGTTTTTT. It translates to CATGGGITNTGELFF.

This clonotype was recorded many times. The chain carries TRBV6-2 or TRBV6-3 and TRBJ1-6; the match to TRBD1 covers 8 bases. This CDR3 has 16 residues. J lost 9 bases, V lost 5 bases, and 12 bases had no gene match. The germline gives CDR1 MNHEY, CDR2 SVGEGT. This CDR3 is CASSPPSGGRSSPLHF. The CDR3 coding sequence is TGTGCCAGCAGTCCCCCCTCAGGGGGCCGGAGTTCACCCCTCCACTTT.

The sample holds many counts of this clonotype. This rearrangement joins TRBV10-3 to TRBJ1-6, with TRBD1 matching over 12 bases. V was clipped by 6 bases and J by 8 bases; unmatched bases: 2. CDR3 length: 14 amino acids. Germline V gives CDR1 ENHRY, CDR2 SYGVKD. The CDR3 sequence: CAIRGTGGDSPLHF. Here the CDR3 DNA reads TGTGCCATCAGAGGGACAGGGGGCGATTCACCCCTCCACTTT.

This clonotype was observed at least ten times. The rearrangement uses TRBV7-2 and TRBJ1-6, with D hard to call. V was cut by 2 bases and J by 7 bases, with 9 bases left in between. The length of the CDR3 is 14 residues. Germline loops: CDR1 SGHTA, CDR2 FQGNSA. CDR3 bases: TGTGCCAGCAGCTTAAACGTTCAGAATTCACCCCTCCACTTT. It encodes CASSLNVQNSPLHF.

This clonotype has ten or more counts. The chain uses TRBV2 and TRBJ1-1; TRBD1 matches at 9 bases. Trimming at V came to 5 bases and at J to 0 bases, leaving 1 base not matched to a gene. Germline loops: CDR1 SNHLY, CDR2 FYNNEI. The CDR3 length is 14 residues. This CDR3 reads CASSWDRVNTEAFF. The CDR3 DNA follows: TGTGCCAGCAGTTGGGACAGGGTGAACACTGAAGCTTTCTTT.